This T cell receptor (beta chain) comes out of a study of cytomegalovirus exposure and HLA in healthy donors. Turning to the study itself: Earlier results showed approximately 110 million unique TCR beta sequences derived from some 190 million T cells.

With 60 Vbeta and 13 Jbeta primers, the PCR was carried out. The table came from immunoSEQ multiplex PCR; TCRdb's copy has only in-frame clones and leaves some out. The sample records about 120,000 clones, 80% to 90% being singletons. This clone was seen only a few times. Antigen unknown. Just one base apart from a much larger clone, this may be a read error. Germline loops: CDR1 LGHNA, CDR2 YNFKEQ. The CDR3 totals 16 residues. V lost 4 bases to trimming and J lost 3 bases, with 19 bases between them. Donors in the study were healthy people who gave bone marrow. Notes on the study in general: Cytomegalovirus status was reportedly diagnosed by the classifier with high specificity and sensitivity.

The sample consisted of PBMCs. The J gene is TRBJ2-7, the V gene TRBV4-2, with D possibly TRBD1 on 6 matching bases. The receptor was derived from a male donor in good health and CMV-seropositive. The CDR3 sequence is CASSPRTDRYLYEQYF. Written as DNA, the CDR3 is TGTGCCAGCAGCCCCCGGACAGATCGTTACCTCTACGAGCAGTACTTC.